These T cell receptor beta chains were read from a single sample in a study of blood T cell repertoires in COVID-19. Using immunoSEQ multiplex PCR, the repertoire was profiled, and TCRdb retains in-frame clones only, with some absent. The data show roughly 220,000 clones, roughly 85% seen once. Material: PBMCs or T cells enriched from blood (not recorded which). The receptors derive from a woman between 35 and 50 years old with acute COVID-19. Both conserved end residues are part of each CDR3. The order of the fields is D gene, J gene, clone size, V gene, CDR3 protein, CDR3 DNA. D genes are given only for firm matches. Expanded clones get a size class; other rows say once, few or many, or leave the size out.

TRBD1 TRBJ1-1 . TRBV10-3 CAIRNQGGAFF TGTGCCATCAGGAACCAGGGGGGAGCTTTCTTT
TRBD1 TRBJ2-1 . TRBV19 CASSIIRDRPSNEQFF TGTGCCAGTAGTATAATCCGGGACAGGCCATCCAATGAGCAGTTCTTC
. TRBJ2-2 . TRBV29-1 CITTEANTGELFF TGCATCACTACTGAGGCGAACACCGGGGAGCTGTTTTTT
TRBD1 TRBJ1-5 . TRBV5-1 CASSLSGTDSNQPQHF TGCGCCAGCAGCCTATCGGGGACAGATAGCAATCAGCCCCAGCATTTT
. TRBJ2-5 . TRBV29-1 CSVGRQETQYF TGCAGCGTTGGGAGACAAGAGACCCAGTACTTC
. TRBJ2-2 few TRBV7-3 CASSHDLAGYNGELFF TGTGCCAGCAGCCATGATTTGGCGGGGTACAACGGGGAGCTGTTTTTT
TRBD1 TRBJ1-5 . TRBV4-3 CASSLDRVSNQPQHF TGCGCCAGCAGCCTGGACAGGGTTAGCAATCAGCCCCAGCATTTT
. TRBJ1-1 . TRBV6-4 CASGRTDKEFFF TGTGCCAGCGGAAGGACTGACAAAGAGTTCTTCTTT
TRBD1 TRBJ2-7 . TRBV7-6 CASTTQGGQWTYEQYF TGTGCCAGCACCACCCAAGGGGGACAGTGGACCTACGAGCAGTACTTC
TRBD1 TRBJ1-2 . TRBV6-5 CASRDRGRGYTF TGTGCCAGCAGGGACAGGGGGCGAGGCTACACCTTC
. TRBJ1-2 . TRBV14 CASSLKSFYGYTF TGTGCCAGCAGCCTTAAGAGTTTTTATGGCTACACCTTC
TRBD1 TRBJ1-2 . TRBV5-1 CASNDRGNYGYTF TGCGCCAGCAACGACAGGGGGAACTATGGCTACACCTTC
TRBD1 TRBJ2-2 . TRBV5-6 CASNIAGTANTGELFF TGTGCCAGCAACATAGCCGGGACAGCTAACACCGGGGAGCTGTTTTTT
. TRBJ2-3 few TRBV18 CASSPGLQGDTQYF TGTGCCAGCTCACCGGGACTCCAGGGAGATACGCAGTATTTT
TRBD1 TRBJ1-4 . TRBV9 CASRASGTGPEKLFF TGTGCCAGCAGAGCCTCCGGGACAGGGCCCGAAAAACTGTTTTTT
. TRBJ2-1 . TRBV10-3 CAISAGESSYNEQFF TGTGCCATCAGTGCAGGCGAGAGCTCCTACAATGAGCAGTTCTTC
. TRBJ2-5 . TRBV6-1 CASSEGPSQQETQYF TGTGCCAGCAGTGAAGGCCCTAGTCAGCAAGAGACCCAGTACTTC
TRBD1 TRBJ1-5 few TRBV24-1 CATSDPDRGDQPQHF TGTGCCACCAGTGACCCAGACAGGGGTGACCAGCCCCAGCATTTT
. TRBJ1-5 . TRBV5-3 CARSMEDGVNQPQHF TGTGCCAGAAGCATGGAGGACGGGGTGAATCAGCCCCAGCATTTT
TRBD2 TRBJ2-2 . TRBV5-5 CASSPTSGGADTGELFF TGTGCCAGCAGCCCCACTAGCGGGGGGGCCGACACCGGGGAGCTGTTTTTT
TRBD2 TRBJ2-3 once TRBV10-2 CATWGTSGGARTDTQYF TGCGCCACATGGGGGACTAGCGGGGGGGCACGGACAGATACGCAGTATTTT
. TRBJ2-7 . TRBV7-3 CASSVGGAREYEQYF TGTGCCAGCAGCGTAGGGGGGGCTCGGGAATACGAGCAGTACTTC
TRBD1 TRBJ2-1 . TRBV30 CAWSVQGAPYNEQFF TGTGCCTGGAGTGTACAGGGGGCTCCCTACAATGAGCAGTTCTTC
TRBD2 TRBJ2-1 . TRBV9 CASSGSGGHEQFF TGTGCCAGCAGCGGTAGCGGGGGGCATGAGCAGTTCTTC
. TRBJ2-1 . TRBV7-9 CASSLEETRASEQFF TGTGCCAGCAGCTTAGAGGAGACCCGAGCCAGTGAGCAGTTCTTC
. TRBJ1-1 . TRBV10-3 CAIRARQDNTEAFF TGTGCCATCAGAGCTAGACAGGACAACACTGAAGCTTTCTTT
. TRBJ2-3 . TRBV5-1 CASSLGHRDPGTDTQYF TGCGCCAGCAGCTTGGGCCACAGGGACCCCGGCACAGATACGCAGTATTTT
. TRBJ1-2 few TRBV4-1 CASSQDAGAYYGYTF TGCGCCAGCAGCCAAGATGCAGGGGCCTACTATGGCTACACCTTC
. TRBJ2-1 . TRBV29-1 CSVEARGDKFF TGCAGCGTTGAAGCCAGGGGGGATAAGTTCTTC
TRBD1 TRBJ1-2 . TRBV9 CASTSGGNVDGYTF TGTGCCAGCACCTCAGGGGGCAACGTCGATGGCTACACCTTC
. TRBJ2-3 . TRBV7-6 CASSPTPMWAGRTSTDTQYF TGTGCCAGCAGCCCAACTCCAATGTGGGCGGGGCGAACTAGCACAGATACGCAGTATTTT
TRBD1 TRBJ1-1 . TRBV19 CASRVGQGNLNTEAFF TGTGCCAGTAGAGTTGGACAGGGGAACTTGAACACTGAAGCTTTCTTT
. TRBJ2-5 . TRBV7-3 CASSYSGREGETQYF TGTGCCAGCAGCTACTCGGGGCGGGAAGGGGAGACCCAGTACTTC
TRBD2 TRBJ2-2 . TRBV5-1 CASSLAVGGSGELFF TGCGCCAGCAGCTTGGCCGTGGGAGGGTCCGGGGAGCTGTTTTTT
. TRBJ1-5 . TRBV19 CASLAGQYSNQPQHF TGTGCCAGCCTCGCCGGACAGTATAGCAATCAGCCCCAGCATTTT
. TRBJ2-1 . TRBV19 CASSLRQGLQFNEQFF TGTGCCAGTAGTTTAAGACAGGGACTTCAGTTCAATGAGCAGTTCTTC
TRBD1 TRBJ1-2 once TRBV19 CASSMGGQATNYGYTF TGTGCCAGTAGTATGGGGGGACAGGCTACAAACTATGGCTACACCTTC
TRBD1 TRBJ1-2 . TRBV2 CASGRQGSHGYTF TGTGCCAGCGGACGACAGGGGTCTCATGGCTACACCTTC
. TRBJ1-1 once TRBV29-1 CSVEMGYAGAEAFF TGCAGCGTTGAGATGGGGTACGCAGGGGCTGAAGCTTTCTTT
TRBD1 TRBJ1-2 . TRBV2 CASSTRGQGAGNGYTF TGTGCCAGCAGTACCCGGGGACAGGGGGCGGGCAATGGCTACACCTTC
TRBD1 TRBJ1-3 . TRBV6-2/TRBV6-3 CASSSFSGQGNTIYF TGTGCCAGCAGTTCGTTCTCGGGACAGGGAAACACCATATATTTT
. TRBJ1-3 once TRBV5-4 CASSLDTGNTIYF TGTGCCAGCAGCTTGGACACTGGAAACACCATATATTTT